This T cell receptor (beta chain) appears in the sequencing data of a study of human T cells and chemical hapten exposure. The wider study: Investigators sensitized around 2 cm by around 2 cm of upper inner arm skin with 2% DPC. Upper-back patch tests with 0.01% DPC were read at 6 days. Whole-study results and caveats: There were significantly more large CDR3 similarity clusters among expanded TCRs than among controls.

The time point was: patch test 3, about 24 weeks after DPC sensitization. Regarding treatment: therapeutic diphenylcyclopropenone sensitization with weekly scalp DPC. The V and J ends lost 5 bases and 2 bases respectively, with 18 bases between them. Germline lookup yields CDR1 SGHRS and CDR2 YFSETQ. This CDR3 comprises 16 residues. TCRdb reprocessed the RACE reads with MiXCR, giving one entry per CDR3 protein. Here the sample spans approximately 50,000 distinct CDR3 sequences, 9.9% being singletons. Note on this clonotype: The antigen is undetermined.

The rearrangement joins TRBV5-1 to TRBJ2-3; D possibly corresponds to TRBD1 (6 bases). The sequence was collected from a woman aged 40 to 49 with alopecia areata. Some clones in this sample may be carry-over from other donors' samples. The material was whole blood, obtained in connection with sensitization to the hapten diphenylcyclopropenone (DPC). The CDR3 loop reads CASSSGHSFNTDTQYF. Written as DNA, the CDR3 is TGCGCCAGCAGTTCGGGACACTCCTTTAACACAGATACGCAGTATTTT.